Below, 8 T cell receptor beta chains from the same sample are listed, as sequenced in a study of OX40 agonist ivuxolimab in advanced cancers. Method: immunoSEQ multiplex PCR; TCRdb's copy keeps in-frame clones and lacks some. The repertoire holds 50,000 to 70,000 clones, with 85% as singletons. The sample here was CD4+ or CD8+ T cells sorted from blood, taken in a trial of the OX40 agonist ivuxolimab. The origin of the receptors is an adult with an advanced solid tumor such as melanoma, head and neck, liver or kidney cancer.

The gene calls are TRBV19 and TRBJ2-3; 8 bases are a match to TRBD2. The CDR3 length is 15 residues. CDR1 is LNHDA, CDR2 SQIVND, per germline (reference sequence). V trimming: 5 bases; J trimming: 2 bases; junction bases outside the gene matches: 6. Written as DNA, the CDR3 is TGTGCCAGTAGTGACCGACTAGCGTACACAGATACGCAGTATTTT. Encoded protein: CASSDRLAYTDTQYF. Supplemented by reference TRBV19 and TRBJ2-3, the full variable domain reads DGGITQSPKYLFRKEGQNVTLSCEQNLNHDAMYWYRQDPGQGLRLIYYSQIVNDFQKGDIAEGYSVSREKKESFPLTVTSAQKNPTAFYLCASSDRLAYTDTQYFGPGTRLTVL.

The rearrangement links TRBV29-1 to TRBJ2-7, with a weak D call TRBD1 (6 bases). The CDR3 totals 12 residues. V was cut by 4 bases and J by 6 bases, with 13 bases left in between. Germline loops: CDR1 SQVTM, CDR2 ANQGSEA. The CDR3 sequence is CSVAGAMSEQYF. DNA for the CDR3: TGCAGCGTTGCAGGGGCCATGTCCGAGCAGTACTTC.

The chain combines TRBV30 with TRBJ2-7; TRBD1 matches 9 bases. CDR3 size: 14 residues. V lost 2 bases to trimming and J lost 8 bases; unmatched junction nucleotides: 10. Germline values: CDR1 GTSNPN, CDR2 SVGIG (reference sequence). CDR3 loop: CAWSWGQGNDKQYF. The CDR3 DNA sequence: TGTGCCTGGAGTTGGGGACAGGGAAATGATAAGCAGTACTTC.

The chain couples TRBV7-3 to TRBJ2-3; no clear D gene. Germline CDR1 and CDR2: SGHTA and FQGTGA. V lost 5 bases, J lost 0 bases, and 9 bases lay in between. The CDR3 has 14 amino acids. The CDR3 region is CASSATWSTDTQYF. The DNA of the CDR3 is TGTGCCAGCAGCGCTACATGGAGCACAGATACGCAGTATTTT.

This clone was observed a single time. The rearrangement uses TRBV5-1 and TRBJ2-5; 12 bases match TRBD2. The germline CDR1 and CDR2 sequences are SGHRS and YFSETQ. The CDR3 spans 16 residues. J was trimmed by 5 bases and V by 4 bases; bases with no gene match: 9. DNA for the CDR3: TGCGCCAGCAGCCCTTACCCTAGCGGGAGGGGGGAGACCCAGTACTTC. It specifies CASSPYPSGRGETQYF.

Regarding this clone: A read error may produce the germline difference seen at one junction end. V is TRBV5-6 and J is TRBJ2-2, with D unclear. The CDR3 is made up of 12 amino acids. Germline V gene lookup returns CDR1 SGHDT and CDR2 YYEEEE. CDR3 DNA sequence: TGTGCCAGCAGAGTGAACCCCGGGGAGCTGTTTTTT. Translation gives CASRVNPGELFF.

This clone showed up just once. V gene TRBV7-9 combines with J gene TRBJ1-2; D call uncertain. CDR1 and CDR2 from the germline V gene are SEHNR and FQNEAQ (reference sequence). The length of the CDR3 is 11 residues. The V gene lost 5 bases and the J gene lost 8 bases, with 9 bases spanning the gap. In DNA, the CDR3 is TGTGCCAGCAGCCCCGCGTCGGGCTACACCTTC. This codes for CASSPASGYTF.

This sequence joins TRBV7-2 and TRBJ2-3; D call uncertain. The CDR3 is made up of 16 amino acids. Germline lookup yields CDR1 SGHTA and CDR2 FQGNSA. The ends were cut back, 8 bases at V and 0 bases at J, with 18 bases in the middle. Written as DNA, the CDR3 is TGTGCCAGCGCCCTAAGCGTTGCTTCTAGCACAGATACGCAGTATTTT. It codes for CASALSVASSTDTQYF.